This is a list of T cell receptor beta chains from one sample in a study of Graves' ophthalmopathy and Graves' hyperthyroidism. MiXCR, run by TCRdb on the multiplex PCR reads, gives a single entry per CDR3 protein. This table holds approximately 700,000 distinct CDR3 sequences, roughly two fifths found once. Input material: peripheral blood. These receptors originate from an adult man with Graves' ophthalmopathy. Both conserved end residues are part of each CDR3. A D gene is named only where the DNA matches it firmly. Not all rows give a size; the values are once, few, many and, for expanded clones, a class.

V,D,J,size,DNA,CDR3
TRBV12-3/TRBV12-4,TRBD1,TRBJ2-7,many,TGTGCCAGCGTCCGGGACAGGGTTGGCGAGCAGTACTTC,CASVRDRVGEQYF
TRBV19,TRBD1,TRBJ1-3,few,TGTACCAGTAGTATGGGGACAGGCCGAATCTCTGGAAACACCATATATTTT,CTSSMGTGRISGNTIYF
TRBV10-3,TRBD2,TRBJ2-7,many,TGTGCCATCACGGCGGGAGAGGGATACGAGCAGTACTTC,CAITAGEGYEQYF
TRBV24-1,TRBD1,TRBJ1-5,many,TGTGCCACCAGTGAGAATCGGGACAGCCTAGGCAATCAGCCCCAGCATTTT,CATSENRDSLGNQPQHF
TRBV12-3/TRBV12-4,-,TRBJ1-5,-,TGTGCCAGCAGTTACTCTGCAGGGAGCGAGCAGCCCCAGCATTTT,CASSYSAGSEQPQHF
TRBV9,-,TRBJ2-2,few,TGTGCCAGCAGCGCCGGGACTCCGGGGGTGGAGCTGTTTTTT,CASSAGTPGVELFF
TRBV9,-,TRBJ1-1,many,TGTGCCAGCAGCGACACTCATTATACTGAAGCTTTCTTT,CASSDTHYTEAFF
TRBV20-1,TRBD1,TRBJ2-7,many,TGCAGTGCTATCACACCCCCCGGGACAGACTACGAGCAGTACTTC,CSAITPPGTDYEQYF
TRBV9,-,TRBJ2-2,-,TGTGCCAGTACGGGAGCGACCGGGGAGCTGTTTTTT,CASTGATGELFF
TRBV5-1,TRBD1,TRBJ1-4,-,TGCGCCAGCAGCGGGACAGGGACTCAAGGTGAAAAACTGTTTTTT,CASSGTGTQGEKLFF
TRBV25-1,-,TRBJ2-3,-,TGTGCCAGCAGTGAGTATCAAGCGGCTCCGACAGATACGCAGTATTTT,CASSEYQAAPTDTQYF
TRBV5-1,-,TRBJ1-4,-,TGCGCCAGCAGCTTGGGCCGGGAAGGTGAAAAACTGTTTTTT,CASSLGREGEKLFF
TRBV29-1,-,TRBJ2-2,-,TGCAGCGTTGGCCGGGACACTGAGCTGTTTTTT,CSVGRDTELFF
TRBV29-1,-,TRBJ2-7,-,TGCAGCGTTGTAAAGGGGGTTCTCTACGAGCAGTACTTC,CSVVKGVLYEQYF
TRBV7-9,TRBD1,TRBJ2-7,many,TGTGCCAGCAGTTCAGACAGGGGGCAGGCCTACGAGCAGTACTTC,CASSSDRGQAYEQYF
TRBV20-1,TRBD1,TRBJ2-5,many,TGCAGTGCTAGAGGACAGGGTCGGGAGACCCAGTACTTC,CSARGQGRETQYF
TRBV11-3,-,TRBJ1-1,few,TGTGCCAGCAGCCGCTACAGGGACACTGAAGCTTTCTTT,CASSRYRDTEAFF
TRBV29-1,-,TRBJ1-3,-,TGCAGCTTGGACAATAACTCTCTGAGAAACACCATATATTTT,CSLDNNSLRNTIYF
TRBV7-2,-,TRBJ2-7,-,TGTGCCAGCAGCTCAAACCAGCCGGGAGCCTACGAGCAGTACTTC,CASSSNQPGAYEQYF
TRBV7-8,-,TRBJ1-4,once,TGTGCCAGCAGCTTAGCGGGACTGACTTATGAAAAACTGTTTTTT,CASSLAGLTYEKLFF
TRBV7-2,-,TRBJ1-6,many,TGTGCCAGCAGCTTACAGGGTTATTCACCCCTCCACTTT,CASSLQGYSPLHF